A selection of T cell receptor beta chains follows, all from one sample in a study of T cell responses to AZD1222 COVID-19 vaccine. Measured with immunoSEQ multiplex PCR; TCRdb has only the in-frame clones, and not every one. The sample contains around 150,000 clones, approximately 90% of which appear only once. Source: peripheral blood, taken 28 days after the second AZD1222 dose. Receptors were obtained from an adult who received the AZD1222 COVID-19 vaccine. The CDR3 runs from the conserved cysteine through the conserved F or W. Each record gives: clone size, D gene, V gene, J gene, CDR3 DNA, CDR3 protein. A D gene is named only where the DNA matches it firmly. Size tells how often a clone was seen (once, few, many) or the class of an expanded clone, and some rows leave it out.

>-|-|TRBV7-2|TRBJ1-6
TGTGCCAGCAGCTTATTGGGGAGTAATTCACCCCTCCACTTT
CASSLLGSNSPLHF
>-|-|TRBV18|TRBJ2-3
TGTGCCAGCTCACCACCGCGGGCTAGCACAGATACGCAGTATTTT
CASSPPRASTDTQYF
>few|TRBD1|TRBV19|TRBJ2-7
TGTGCCAGTAGTATCACAGGGGCCTCCTACGAGCAGTACTTC
CASSITGASYEQYF
>-|-|TRBV2|TRBJ2-4
TGTGCCAGTGCCCGAGAGGGGGGAAACCTAAACATTCAGTACTTC
CASAREGGNLNIQYF
>-|-|TRBV2|TRBJ1-2
TGTGCCAGCAGTGAACTGGCCGGCTACACCTTC
CASSELAGYTF
>-|-|TRBV9|TRBJ2-3
TGTGCCAGCAGCGTTACAGGGTCAGATACGCAGTATTTT
CASSVTGSDTQYF
>-|-|TRBV6-5|TRBJ2-1
TGTGCCAGCAGTTACTCCATGACCGAGTTCTTC
CASSYSMTEFF
>-|-|TRBV19|TRBJ1-2
TGTGCCAGTAGTATAGGCCCCGGGGCGCGGAATGGCTACACCTTC
CASSIGPGARNGYTF
>-|TRBD1|TRBV12-3/TRBV12-4|TRBJ1-1
TGTGCCAGCGATACAGGGGGGCGAACTGAAGCTTTCTTT
CASDTGGRTEAFF
>-|-|TRBV2|TRBJ1-5
TGTGCCAGCAGTCCCGACAGATTTTATAGCAATCAGCCCCAGCATTTT
CASSPDRFYSNQPQHF
>-|TRBD1|TRBV7-2|TRBJ1-2
TGTGCCAGCAGCTTAGGGGGACAGGGGTTTGGCTACACCTTC
CASSLGGQGFGYTF
>-|-|TRBV4-2|TRBJ1-4
TGTGCCAGCAGCCCAGGGGCGGGGACAACTAATGAAAAACTGTTTTTT
CASSPGAGTTNEKLFF
>-|-|TRBV19|TRBJ1-5
TGTGCCAGTCAGCCAAATTGGGGTAGGGACCAGCCCCAGCATTTT
CASQPNWGRDQPQHF
>-|-|TRBV7-9|TRBJ2-7
TGTGCCAGCAGCTTAGGTGATTCTCGCTCCTACGAGCAGTACTTC
CASSLGDSRSYEQYF
>once|-|TRBV9|TRBJ1-4
TGTGCCAGCAGCGTAGGGGGGGCGCTTGGAAATGAAAAACTGTTTTTT
CASSVGGALGNEKLFF
>-|TRBD2|TRBV27|TRBJ2-7
TGTGCCAGCAGTTTATCGGAGGGGACTAGAAGCTACGAGCAGTACTTC
CASSLSEGTRSYEQYF
>once|-|TRBV19|TRBJ1-1
TGTGCCAGTAGTATAACCCGGGGCACTGAAGCTTTCTTT
CASSITRGTEAFF
>-|-|TRBV20-1|TRBJ1-1
TGCAGTGTTACTTTGAACACTGAAGCTTTCTTT
CSVTLNTEAFF
>-|TRBD1|TRBV10-1|TRBJ2-2
TGCGCCAGCAGACCCGGACAGGGAACCGGGGAGCTGTTTTTT
CASRPGQGTGELFF
>-|-|TRBV11-2|TRBJ2-7
TGCGCCAGCAGCTCTTACTACGAGCAGTACTTC
CASSSYYEQYF
>-|-|TRBV11-1|TRBJ1-1
TGTGCCAGCAGCCCCCCGGGCCCAGCGAACACTGAAGCTTTCTTT
CASSPPGPANTEAFF
>-|-|TRBV9|TRBJ2-6
TGTGCCAGCAGCGCTTACAGGGACTCTGGGGCCAACGTCCTGACTTTC
CASSAYRDSGANVLTF
>-|-|TRBV3-1/TRBV3-2|TRBJ1-6
TGTGCCAGCAGACTCGGGCAGGGTGGATCACCCCTCCACTTT
CASRLGQGGSPLHF
>-|-|TRBV7-9|TRBJ2-7
TGTGCCAGCAGCCCGTGGGATCCCGAGCAGTACTTC
CASSPWDPEQYF
>-|-|TRBV6-1|TRBJ1-2
TGTGCCAGGAGTGACAGCTACTATGGCTACACCTTC
CARSDSYYGYTF
>once|TRBD1|TRBV7-2|TRBJ1-1
TGTGCCAGCAGCCTTGCCATGGGACAGATAAACACTGAAGCTTTCTTT
CASSLAMGQINTEAFF
>-|-|TRBV20-1|TRBJ1-1
TGCAGTGCTAGTTTTCAGGGAGGTAGCACTGAAGCTTTCTTT
CSASFQGGSTEAFF
>-|TRBD2|TRBV7-9|TRBJ2-1
TGTGCCAGCAGGTCTTGGCGGGGGGGCTCCTACAATGAGCAGTTCTTC
CASRSWRGGSYNEQFF
>-|TRBD1|TRBV7-6|TRBJ2-2
TGTGCCAGCAGGAGACAGGGGGCAACCGGGGAGCTGTTTTTT
CASRRQGATGELFF
>-|-|TRBV5-7|TRBJ1-2
TGTGCCAGCAGCTTGCTACAAGCGTCGCACGGCTACACCTTC
CASSLLQASHGYTF
>-|-|TRBV10-2|TRBJ1-6
TGCGCCAGCAAAGAGGAGAGAACGTCTAATTCACCCCTCCACTTT
CASKEERTSNSPLHF
>-|-|TRBV7-9|TRBJ1-2
TGTGCCAGCAGCATAATGACGGTTAACTATGGCTACACCTTC
CASSIMTVNYGYTF
>-|-|TRBV6-2/TRBV6-3|TRBJ1-2
TGTGCCAGCAGCCAGGCCCCCTCGGTCCCGGTTGAAGGCTACACCTTC
CASSQAPSVPVEGYTF
>-|-|TRBV6-5|TRBJ1-5
TGTGCCAGCAGTTACTCCCAGGGGCAATCGCCCCAGCATTTT
CASSYSQGQSPQHF
>-|-|TRBV5-6|TRBJ2-7
TGTGCCAGCAGCTTATTCGACAGACTCCACTACGAGCAGTACTTC
CASSLFDRLHYEQYF
>-|TRBD1|TRBV19|TRBJ1-2
TGTGCCAGTAGTTCCAACGGGAGGGGGCAGGATGGCTACACCTTC
CASSSNGRGQDGYTF
>-|-|TRBV11-2|TRBJ1-1
TGTGCCAGCAGTAAATCTTCGACAGGGAACACTGAAGCTTTCTTT
CASSKSSTGNTEAFF
>once|TRBD1|TRBV29-1|TRBJ1-1
TGCAGCGTAACAAGACAGGGAAGCACTGAAGCTTTCTTT
CSVTRQGSTEAFF
>-|-|TRBV6-6|TRBJ2-7
TGTGCCAGCGTACAGGGCATGTCTTACGAGCAGTACTTC
CASVQGMSYEQYF
>-|-|TRBV12-3/TRBV12-4|TRBJ1-5
TGTGCCAGCAGTTTTTTTAATCAGCCCCAGCATTTT
CASSFFNQPQHF
>-|-|TRBV12-3/TRBV12-4|TRBJ1-1
TGTGCCAGCAGTCCGGGACTGATGGGAGAAGCTTTCTTT
CASSPGLMGEAFF
>-|-|TRBV5-6|TRBJ1-6
TGTGCCAGCAGCTCGACACTCCAAAATTATAATTCACCCCTCCACTTT
CASSSTLQNYNSPLHF
>-|-|TRBV18|TRBJ1-5
TGTGCCAGCTCACCAGGGATTAATCAGCCCCAGCATTTT
CASSPGINQPQHF
>-|TRBD1|TRBV6-5|TRBJ1-3
TGTGCCAGCGGGACAGGGTCGCCTGGAAACACCATATATTTT
CASGTGSPGNTIYF
>-|TRBD1|TRBV3-1/TRBV3-2|TRBJ2-3
TGTGCCAGCAGCCCTCGGCCAGGGGGAACAGATACGCAGTATTTT
CASSPRPGGTDTQYF
>-|TRBD2|TRBV19|TRBJ2-4
TGTGCCAGTACCCCGGGGGGGGGTGAACTAGCCAAAAACATTCAGTACTTC
CASTPGGGELAKNIQYF
>-|-|TRBV5-8|TRBJ2-7
TGTGCCAGCAGCTTACACCGGGTCTCTCTGAACGACGAGCAGTACTTC
CASSLHRVSLNDEQYF
>-|TRBD1|TRBV2|TRBJ1-4
TGTGCCAGCGGCCGACAGGGGGGGACTAATGAAAAACTGTTTTTT
CASGRQGGTNEKLFF
>-|-|TRBV2|TRBJ1-5
TGTGCCAGCAGCGCGGACAGTGAATATCAGCCCCAGCATTTT
CASSADSEYQPQHF
>-|-|TRBV2|TRBJ1-2
TGTGCCAGCACTAACAACCCCGGGGCTAGCTCCTATGGCTACACCTTC
CASTNNPGASSYGYTF
>-|-|TRBV27|TRBJ1-4
TGTGCCAGCAGGGAAGGCCAGGGAGGATATCAGGATGGTGAAAAACTGTTTTTT
CASREGQGGYQDGEKLFF
>-|-|TRBV28|TRBJ2-7
TGTGCCAGCAGTTTCTCGGGGGCCAACTACGAGCAGTACTTC
CASSFSGANYEQYF
>-|TRBD1|TRBV13|TRBJ1-1
TGTGCCAGCAGATCCGGGACAGGGCCTGGGACTGAAGCTTTCTTT
CASRSGTGPGTEAFF
>-|TRBD1|TRBV6-1|TRBJ1-2
TGTGCCAGCAGTGAAGGTCCAGGGGGGGCTCTCGGCTACACCTTC
CASSEGPGGALGYTF
>-|-|TRBV7-9|TRBJ2-5
TGTGCCAGCAGCTTAGATCCCAGGGTCCAGTACTTC
CASSLDPRVQYF
>-|-|TRBV29-1|TRBJ1-1
TGCAGCGTCGTCCCCGGGGGGCCTGAAGCTTTCTTT
CSVVPGGPEAFF
>-|TRBD2|TRBV3-1/TRBV3-2|TRBJ2-5
TGTGCCAGCAGCCCGCCGGGACTAGCATTGGAGACCCAGTACTTC
CASSPPGLALETQYF
>once|TRBD1|TRBV5-6|TRBJ1-1
TGTGCCAGCAGCTACCGGGACAGGACCCACACTGAAGCTTTCTTT
CASSYRDRTHTEAFF
>once|-|TRBV5-1|TRBJ1-1
TGCGCCAGCAGCTCGGGACCGCCGAACACTGAAGCTTTCTTT
CASSSGPPNTEAFF